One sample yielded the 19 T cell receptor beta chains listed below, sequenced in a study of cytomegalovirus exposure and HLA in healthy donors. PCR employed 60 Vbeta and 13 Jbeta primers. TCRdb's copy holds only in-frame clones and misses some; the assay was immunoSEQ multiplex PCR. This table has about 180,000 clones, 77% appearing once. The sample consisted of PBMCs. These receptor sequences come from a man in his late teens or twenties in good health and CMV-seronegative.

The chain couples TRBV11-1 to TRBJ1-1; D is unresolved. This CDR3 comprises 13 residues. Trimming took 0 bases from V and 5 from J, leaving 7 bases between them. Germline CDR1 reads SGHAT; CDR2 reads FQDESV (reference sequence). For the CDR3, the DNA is TGTGCCAGCAGCTTAGCGCCCGGGACTGAAGCTTTCTTT. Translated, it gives CASSLAPGTEAFF.

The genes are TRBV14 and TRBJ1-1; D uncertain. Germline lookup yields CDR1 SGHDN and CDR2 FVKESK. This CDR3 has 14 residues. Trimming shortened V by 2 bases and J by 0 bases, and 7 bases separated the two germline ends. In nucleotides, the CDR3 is TGTGCCAGCAGCCAACCGGGGTTGAACACTGAAGCTTTCTTT. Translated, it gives CASSQPGLNTEAFF.

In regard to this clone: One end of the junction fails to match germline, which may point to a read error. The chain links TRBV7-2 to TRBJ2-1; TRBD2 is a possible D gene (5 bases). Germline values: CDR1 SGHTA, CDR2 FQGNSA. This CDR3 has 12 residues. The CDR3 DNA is TGTGCCAGCAGCGACGACCTCCCGAGGAGGATCTTC. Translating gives CASSDDLPRRIF.

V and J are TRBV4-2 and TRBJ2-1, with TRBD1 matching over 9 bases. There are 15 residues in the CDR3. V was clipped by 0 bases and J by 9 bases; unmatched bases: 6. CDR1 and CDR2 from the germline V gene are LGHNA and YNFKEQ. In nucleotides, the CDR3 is TGTGCCAGCAGCCAAGAAGACAGGGGGTCCAGTGAGCAGTTCTTC. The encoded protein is CASSQEDRGSSEQFF.

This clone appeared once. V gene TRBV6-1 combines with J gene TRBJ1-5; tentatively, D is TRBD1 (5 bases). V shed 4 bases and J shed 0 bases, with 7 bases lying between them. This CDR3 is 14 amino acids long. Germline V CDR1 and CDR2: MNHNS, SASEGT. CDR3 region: CASSVDSSNQPQHF. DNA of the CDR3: TGTGCCAGCAGTGTTGACAGTAGCAATCAGCCCCAGCATTTT.

The CDR3 protein is CASSPIYPVGQGKPEAFF. In DNA form, the CDR3 reads TGTGCCAGCAGCCCAATATACCCCGTAGGACAGGGTAAGCCGGAAGCTTTCTTT. This sequence joins TRBV5-6 and TRBJ1-1; TRBD1 matches 8 bases. Germline-derived CDR1 and CDR2 are SGHDT and YYEEEE. CDR3 length equals 18 residues. The J segment lost 8 bases and the V segment lost 4 bases, leaving 22 bases of the junction unmatched.

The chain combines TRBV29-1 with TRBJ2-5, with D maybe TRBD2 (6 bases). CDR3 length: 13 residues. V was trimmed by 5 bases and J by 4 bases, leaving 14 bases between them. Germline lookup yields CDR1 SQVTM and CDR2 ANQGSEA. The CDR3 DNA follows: TGCAGCGTTTCCCTGCGGGGACTAGAGACCCAGTACTTC. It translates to CSVSLRGLETQYF.

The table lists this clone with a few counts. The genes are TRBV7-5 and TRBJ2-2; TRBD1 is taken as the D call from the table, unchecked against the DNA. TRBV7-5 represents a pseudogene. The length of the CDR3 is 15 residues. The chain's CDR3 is CARRSGTENTGELFF. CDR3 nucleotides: TGTGCCAGAAGGTCCGGGACAGAGAACACCGGGGAGCTGTTTTTT.

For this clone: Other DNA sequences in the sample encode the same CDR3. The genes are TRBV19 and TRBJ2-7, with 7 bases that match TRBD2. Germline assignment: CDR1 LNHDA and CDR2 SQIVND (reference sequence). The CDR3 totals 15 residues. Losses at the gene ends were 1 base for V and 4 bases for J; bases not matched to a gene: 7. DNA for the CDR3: TGTGCCAGTAGTATAGGTAGAGGGAGGGCATACGAGCAGTACTTC. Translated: CASSIGRGRAYEQYF.

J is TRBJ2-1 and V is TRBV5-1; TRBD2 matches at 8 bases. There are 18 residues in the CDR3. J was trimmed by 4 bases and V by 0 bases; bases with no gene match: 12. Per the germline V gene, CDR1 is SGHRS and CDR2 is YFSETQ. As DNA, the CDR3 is TGCGCCAGCAGCTTGGGGGCGGTGATGAGCGGGGGTTACAATGAGCAGTTCTTC. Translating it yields CASSLGAVMSGGYNEQFF.

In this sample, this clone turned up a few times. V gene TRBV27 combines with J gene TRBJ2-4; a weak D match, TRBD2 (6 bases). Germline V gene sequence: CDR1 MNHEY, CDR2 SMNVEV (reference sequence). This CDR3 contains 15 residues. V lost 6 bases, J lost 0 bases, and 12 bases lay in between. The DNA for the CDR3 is TGTGCCAGCAGACCACCGGGGGTAGCCAAAAACATTCAGTACTTC. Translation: CASRPPGVAKNIQYF.

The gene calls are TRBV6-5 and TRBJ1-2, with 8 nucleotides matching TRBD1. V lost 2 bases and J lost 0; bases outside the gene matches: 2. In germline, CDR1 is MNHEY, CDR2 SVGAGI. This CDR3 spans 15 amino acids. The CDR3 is CASSYGTGTNYGYTF. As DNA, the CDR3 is TGTGCCAGCAGTTACGGGACAGGTACTAACTATGGCTACACCTTC.

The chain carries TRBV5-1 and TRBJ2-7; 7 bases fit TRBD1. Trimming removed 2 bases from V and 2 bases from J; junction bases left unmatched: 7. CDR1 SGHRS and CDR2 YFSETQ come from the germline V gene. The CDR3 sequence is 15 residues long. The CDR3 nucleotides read TGCGCCAGCAGCTTTAGGGGACAGAGCCCCTACGAGCAGTACTTC. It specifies CASSFRGQSPYEQYF.

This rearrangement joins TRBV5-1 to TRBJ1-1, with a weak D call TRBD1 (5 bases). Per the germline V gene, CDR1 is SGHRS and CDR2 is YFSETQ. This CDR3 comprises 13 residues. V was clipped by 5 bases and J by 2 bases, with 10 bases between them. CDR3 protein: CASRAGLNTEAFF. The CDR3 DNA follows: TGCGCCAGCAGAGCGGGGCTCAACACTGAAGCTTTCTTT. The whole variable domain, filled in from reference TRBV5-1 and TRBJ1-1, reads KAGVTQTPRYLIKTRGQQVTLSCSPISGHRSVSWYQQTPGQGLQFLFEYFSETQRNKGNFPGRFSGRQFSNSRSEMNVSTLELGDSALYLCASRAGLNTEAFFGQGTRLTVV.

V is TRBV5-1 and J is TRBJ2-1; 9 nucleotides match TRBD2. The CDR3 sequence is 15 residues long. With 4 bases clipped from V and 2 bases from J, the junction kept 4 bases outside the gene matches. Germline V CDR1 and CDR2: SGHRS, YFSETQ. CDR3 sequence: CASSPSSGAYNEQFF. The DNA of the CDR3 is TGCGCCAGCAGCCCTTCTAGCGGGGCCTACAATGAGCAGTTCTTC.

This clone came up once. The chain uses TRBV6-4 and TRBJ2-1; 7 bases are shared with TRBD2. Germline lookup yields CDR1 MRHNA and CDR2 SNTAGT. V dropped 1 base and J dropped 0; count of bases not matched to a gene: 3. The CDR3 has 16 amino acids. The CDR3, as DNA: TGTGCCAGCAGTGACTACTGGGGGGGCTCCTACAATGAGCAGTTCTTC. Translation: CASSDYWGGSYNEQFF.

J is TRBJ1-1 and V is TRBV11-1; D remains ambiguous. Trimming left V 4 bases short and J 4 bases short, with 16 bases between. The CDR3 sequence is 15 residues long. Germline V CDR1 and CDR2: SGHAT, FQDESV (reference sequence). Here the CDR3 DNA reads TGTGCCAGCAGCTACCCGTCGGTCAGGCTCACTGAAGCTTTCTTT. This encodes CASSYPSVRLTEAFF.

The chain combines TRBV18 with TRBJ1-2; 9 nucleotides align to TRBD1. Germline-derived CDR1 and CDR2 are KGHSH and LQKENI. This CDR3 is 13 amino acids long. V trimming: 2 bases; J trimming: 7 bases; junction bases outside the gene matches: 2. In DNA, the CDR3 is TGTGCCAGCTCACCAGACAGGGGGAGTGGCTACACCTTC. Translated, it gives CASSPDRGSGYTF.

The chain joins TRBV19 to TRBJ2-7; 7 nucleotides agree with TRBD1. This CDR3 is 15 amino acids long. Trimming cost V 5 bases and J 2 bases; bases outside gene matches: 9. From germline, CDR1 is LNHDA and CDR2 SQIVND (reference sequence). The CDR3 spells CASSQDRVSTYEQYF. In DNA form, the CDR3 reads TGTGCCAGTAGTCAAGACAGGGTTTCAACCTACGAGCAGTACTTC.